This T cell receptor beta chain was observed in a study of cytomegalovirus exposure and HLA in healthy donors. Study results and caveats: V- and J-gene trimming of TCR beta was linked (in a later analysis) to a missense DCLRE1C variant. In a later analysis, DRB1 alleles had the most associated TCRs; HLA-C alleles the fewest. In an earlier analysis, productive rearrangement rates for most beta V segments clustered near 90% or 30%.

The CDR3 loop spans 15 amino acids. The germline CDR1 and CDR2 sequences are SQVTM and ANQGSEA. Trimming at V came to 7 bases and at J to 4 bases, leaving 10 bases not matched to a gene. About this clone itself: Its specificity is not known.

Both 60 Vbeta primers and 13 Jbeta primers went into the PCR. Clones were sequenced by immunoSEQ multiplex PCR, and TCRdb holds only the in-frame ones, with some missing. The table shows 140,000 or so clones, with about 82% occurring only once. The clonotype was recovered from a male donor in good health and CMV-seronegative. The V call is TRBV29-1, the J call TRBJ2-2; TRBD2 agrees at 9 bases. What was sequenced was PBMCs. Here the CDR3 DNA reads TGCAGCGCTTCCCTGCGGGGGGGCTTCACCGGGGAGCTGTTTTTT. Translating it yields CSASLRGGFTGELFF.